The 27 T cell receptor beta chains given below trace back to one sample, sequenced in a study of CD8 T cells in Susac syndrome. Reverse transcription of about 0.5 to 1 ug RNA was carried out with random hexamers. Each CDR3 protein is one row after TCRdb ran MiXCR on the immunoSEQ multiplex PCR reads. The sample lists some 110,000 distinct CDR3 sequences, roughly 94% occurring once. Sequencing was done on a sample of CD8+ T cells from PBMCs. Receptor source: a human donor with Susac syndrome.

The chain carries TRBV9 and TRBJ2-5, with D uncertain. Germline V gene sequence: CDR1 SGDLS, CDR2 YYNGEE. V gave up 1 base and J gave up 2 bases, with 9 bases separating them. The CDR3 covers 14 residues. The DNA for the CDR3 is TGTGCCAGCAGCGTATTGGGGAATCAAGAGACCCAGTACTTC. This gives the protein CASSVLGNQETQYF.

The V and J genes are TRBV2 and TRBJ2-1, with 11 positions matching TRBD2. The CDR3 is 17 amino acids. Germline loops: CDR1 SNHLY, CDR2 FYNNEI. J was trimmed by 8 bases and V by 3 bases; bases with no gene match: 12. CDR3 region: CASSDRIAGGPVYEQFF. CDR3 DNA: TGTGCCAGCAGTGATCGGATAGCGGGGGGGCCCGTTTATGAGCAGTTCTTC.

The CDR3 protein is CASSVGDTGDTEAFF. The CDR3 DNA is TGTGCCAGCAGCGTCGGGGACACAGGGGACACTGAAGCTTTCTTT. The V gene is TRBV9, the J gene TRBJ1-1, with 7 bases aligning to TRBD1. This CDR3 region has 15 residues. The V and J ends lost 2 bases and 3 bases, in that order; junction bases with no gene match: 7. Per the germline V gene, CDR1 is SGDLS and CDR2 is YYNGEE.

The genes are TRBV20-1 and TRBJ2-1; D may be TRBD1 or TRBD2 (5 bases each). Trimming shortened V by 5 bases and J by 6 bases, and 11 bases separated the two germline ends. The CDR3 spans 12 residues. Germline CDR1 reads DFQATT; CDR2 reads SNEGSKA (reference sequence). CDR3 sequence reads: CSAVGRLNEQFF. For the CDR3, the DNA is TGCAGTGCTGTGGGACGACTCAATGAGCAGTTCTTC.

The chain has TRBV27 and TRBJ1-2; D uncertain. The CDR3 sequence is 12 residues long. Germline CDR1 is MNHEY and CDR2 is SMNVEV (reference sequence). Deletions cut 8 bases from V and 6 bases from J, with 13 bases between. The CDR3 sequence is CASWGGRHGYTF. The DNA for the CDR3 is TGTGCCAGCTGGGGTGGCAGACATGGCTACACCTTC.

The J gene is TRBJ1-6, the V gene TRBV21-1. TRBV21-1 is described as a pseudogene. The CDR3 extends over 15 amino acids. In DNA form, the CDR3 reads TGTGCCAGCAGCCAAGGCGACCAGGTCCGTTCACCCCTCCACTTT. Translating it yields CASSQGDQVRSPLHF.

The chain links TRBV7-2 to TRBJ2-5; unclear D gene. Germline CDR1 SGHTA, CDR2 FQGNSA. The CDR3 covers 17 residues. Trimming left V 4 bases short and J 2 bases short, with 20 bases between. This CDR3 is CASSSQGPLSVQETQYF. CDR3 sequence (DNA): TGTGCCAGCAGCTCTCAAGGCCCCTTGAGTGTGCAAGAGACCCAGTACTTC.

The chain employs TRBV7-2 and TRBJ2-1, with 8 bases aligning to TRBD1. The V segment lost 5 bases and the J segment 10 bases; nucleotides outside the gene matches: 16. The CDR3 length is 16 residues. Germline CDR1 and CDR2: SGHTA and FQGNSA. This CDR3 reads CASSLEVGQGRVEQFF. CDR3 sequence (DNA): TGTGCCAGCAGCCTAGAGGTCGGACAGGGAAGGGTCGAGCAGTTCTTC.

Only one count was recorded for this clonotype. The chain is built from TRBV6-5 and TRBJ2-5; 7 bases agree with TRBD2. The CDR3 extends over 15 amino acids. The germline V gene encodes CDR1 MNHEY and CDR2 SVGAGI. With V trimmed by 0 bases and J by 1 base, 2 bases remained unmatched. For the CDR3, the DNA is TGTGCCAGCAGTTACTCGGGGGGGACCCAAGAGACCCAGTACTTC. Residues: CASSYSGGTQETQYF.

This sequence joins TRBV9 and TRBJ2-5, with TRBD2 as a possible D gene (6 bases). Germline CDR1 SGDLS, CDR2 YYNGEE. Between the trimmed V and J ends, which lost 0 bases and 5 bases, there was a span of 17 bases. This CDR3 has 16 amino acids. The CDR3 coding sequence is TGTGCCAGCAGCGTAGAGCTCCTGGGGGGAACGGAGACCCAGTACTTC. Residues: CASSVELLGGTETQYF.

This clonotype was counted a single time. A single base separates this from a much larger clone, so it may be a read error. The chain recombines TRBV9 with TRBJ2-1; D is perhaps TRBD1 or TRBD2 (6 bases each). The CDR3 runs to 12 residues. Germline loops: CDR1 SGDLS, CDR2 YYNGEE. Trimming removed 4 bases from V and 7 bases from J, with 9 bases in between. CDR3 nucleotides: TGTGCCAGCAGCATAGGGGGGAATGAGCAGTTCTTC. The encoded protein is CASSIGGNEQFF.

The rearrangement joins TRBV12-3 or TRBV12-4 to TRBJ2-1, with D tentatively TRBD2 (6 bases). V lost 4 bases to trimming and J lost 8 bases, with 9 bases between them. The CDR3 consists of 12 residues. This CDR3 reads CASSSIADEQFF. DNA for the CDR3: TGTGCCAGCAGTTCCATAGCGGATGAGCAGTTCTTC.

The CDR3 loop is CASRTSGGELIETQYF. CDR3 nucleotides: TGTGCCAGCAGGACTAGCGGGGGGGAGTTGATAGAGACCCAGTACTTC. The chain has TRBV12-3 or TRBV12-4 and TRBJ2-5; 14 bases line up with TRBD2. This CDR3 spans 16 amino acids. With V trimmed by 6 bases and J by 4 bases, 7 bases remained unmatched.

V gene TRBV20-1 combines with J gene TRBJ2-1; TRBD2 matches 7 bases. The CDR3 is 11 residues long. Trimming removed 5 bases from V and 13 bases from J; junction bases left unmatched: 8. The V gene's germline CDR1 is DFQATT and CDR2 SNEGSKA (reference sequence). CDR3: CSADDGTTQFF. CDR3 DNA sequence: TGCAGTGCTGACGACGGGACTACTCAGTTCTTC.

J is TRBJ2-3 and V is TRBV9; no reliable D call. The ends were cut back, 3 bases at V and 2 bases at J, with 4 bases in the middle. Germline V gene sequence: CDR1 SGDLS, CDR2 YYNGEE. The CDR3 totals 12 residues. The CDR3 bases are TGTGCCAGCAGCGAACTCACAGATACGCAGTATTTT. Its protein product is CASSELTDTQYF.

This chain joins TRBV4-3 and TRBJ2-6; D is unclear. Trimming took 5 bases from V and 3 from J, leaving 14 bases between them. The CDR3 runs 16 residues. Germline CDR1 is LGHNA and CDR2 is YSLEER. The CDR3 DNA is TGCGCCAGCAGCTCGACTCTTTTGAATGGGGCCAACGTCCTGACTTTC. Its translation: CASSSTLLNGANVLTF.

This sequence joins TRBV27 and TRBJ1-2; a possible D gene is TRBD1 (6 bases). The CDR3 runs 16 residues. Trimming removed 1 base from V and 4 bases from J, with 16 bases in between. From germline, CDR1 is MNHEY and CDR2 SMNVEV (reference sequence). The chain's CDR3 is CASSLFPAGEGYGYTF. In nucleotides, the CDR3 is TGTGCCAGCAGTTTATTCCCCGCAGGGGAAGGCTATGGCTACACCTTC.

The rearrangement links TRBV5-1 to TRBJ2-2; the match to TRBD1 covers 7 bases. The CDR3 is 16 residues long. CDR1 and CDR2 from the germline V gene are SGHRS and YFSETQ. Trimming removed 3 bases from V and 4 bases from J; junction bases left unmatched: 9. CDR3 in DNA: TGCGCCAGCAGCTCGACCGGGTCAGGGGGCACCGGGGAGCTGTTTTTT. This translates into CASSSTGSGGTGELFF.

The gene calls are TRBV7-8 and TRBJ2-7; D is ambiguous. Trimming cost V 4 bases and J 2 bases, with 12 bases left between them. This CDR3 region has 14 residues. The V gene's germline CDR1 is SGHVS and CDR2 FQNEAQ. The CDR3 DNA reads TGTGCCAGCAGCTCCATCGGCCGGACCTACGAGCAGTACTTC. Protein product: CASSSIGRTYEQYF.

The V gene is TRBV7-2, the J gene TRBJ1-1; D call uncertain. This CDR3 is built from 15 residues. CDR1 and CDR2 (germline): SGHTA, FQGNSA. The V end was cut by 2 bases, the J end by 1 base, with 11 bases between. The CDR3 DNA is TGTGCCAGCAGCTTATTAACTACAGAGAACACTGAAGCTTTCTTT. Translating it yields CASSLLTTENTEAFF. The full variable domain, completed using reference TRBV7-2 and TRBJ1-1, is GAGVSQSPSNKVTEKGKDVELRCDPISGHTALYWYRQSLGQGLEFLIYFQGNSAPDKSGLPSDRFSAERTGGSVSTLTIQRTQQEDSAVYLCASSLLTTENTEAFFGQGTRLTVV.

The chain couples TRBV27 to TRBJ2-1; possibly TRBD2 for D (6 bases). V was cut by 6 bases and J by 1 base, with 7 bases left in between. The CDR3 is made up of 13 amino acids. Germline CDR1 reads MNHEY; CDR2 reads SMNVEV (reference sequence). CDR3 in amino acids: CASSGGSYNEQFF. In DNA, the CDR3 is TGTGCCAGCAGCGGGGGATCCTACAATGAGCAGTTCTTC.

The V gene is TRBV20-1, the J gene TRBJ2-1; TRBD2 agrees at 10 bases. Looked up from germline, CDR1 is DFQATT and CDR2 is SNEGSKA (reference sequence). V shed 2 bases, J shed 5 bases, and the junction held 3 bases outside the gene matches. This CDR3 is 14 amino acids long. The CDR3 spells CSARIGLADNEQFF. In DNA form, the CDR3 reads TGCAGTGCTAGAATAGGACTAGCGGACAATGAGCAGTTCTTC.

This clonotype occurred once. The chain has TRBV27 and TRBJ1-6, with a weak D call TRBD1 (5 bases). V lost 6 bases, J lost 6 bases, and 15 bases lay in between. Per the germline V gene, CDR1 is MNHEY and CDR2 is SMNVEV (reference sequence). The CDR3 is made up of 15 amino acids. In DNA form, the CDR3 reads TGTGCCAGCAGGTTGGGGCAGGGCGGTAATTCACCCCTCCACTTT. As protein: CASRLGQGGNSPLHF.

This clonotype has only one observation. The chain carries TRBV23-1 and TRBJ1-5; D is uncertain. TRBV23-1 is assigned to the ORF class and has an uncertain function. The CDR3 consists of 14 residues. Between the trimmed V and J ends, which lost 0 bases and 6 bases, there was a span of 9 bases. CDR3 protein: CASSQSSGSQPQHF. The CDR3 region has the DNA TGCGCCAGCAGTCAATCGTCGGGGAGTCAGCCCCAGCATTTT.

The CDR3 DNA is TGTGCCAGCAGCTTAGCGAGGGGGGACGGTGGGTACAATGAGCAGTTCTTC. Translated: CASSLARGDGGYNEQFF. The chain employs TRBV7-6 and TRBJ2-1; D assignment may be TRBD1 or TRBD2 (6 bases each). The CDR3 totals 17 residues. Germline CDR1 and CDR2: SGHVS and FNYEAQ. Trimming removed 0 bases from V and 4 bases from J, with 16 bases in between.

Here the CDR3 reads CASSYSIGGAFDGYTF. CDR3 DNA: TGTGCCAGCAGTTACTCGATCGGGGGGGCGTTCGATGGCTACACCTTC. The chain carries TRBV6-5 and TRBJ1-2, with D perhaps TRBD1 (6 bases). Looked up from germline, CDR1 is MNHEY and CDR2 is SVGAGI. This CDR3 contains 16 residues. The V and J ends lost 0 bases and 6 bases respectively, with 17 bases between them.

The V call is TRBV20-1, the J call TRBJ2-1; 12 positions agree with TRBD1. The CDR3 totals 15 residues. V lost 3 bases and J lost 3; bases outside the gene matches: 3. Germline V lookup: CDR1 DFQATT, CDR2 SNEGSKA (reference sequence). CDR3 coding DNA: TGCAGTGCTAGGGGGACAGGGGGCTTCTACAATGAGCAGTTCTTC. This sequence encodes CSARGTGGFYNEQFF.